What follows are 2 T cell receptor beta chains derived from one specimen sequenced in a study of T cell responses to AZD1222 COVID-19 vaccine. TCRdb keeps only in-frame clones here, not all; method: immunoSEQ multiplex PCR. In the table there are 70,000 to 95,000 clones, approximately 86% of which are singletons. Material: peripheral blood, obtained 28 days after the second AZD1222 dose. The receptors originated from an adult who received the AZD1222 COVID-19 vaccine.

The CDR3 DNA reads TGTGCCAGCAGCTTAGGCCTAGCGGGGGAGACCCAGTACTTC. It is translated as CASSLGLAGETQYF. The V call is TRBV7-9, the J call TRBJ2-5; 9 nucleotides align to TRBD2. CDR1 SEHNR and CDR2 FQNEAQ come from the germline V gene (reference sequence). The CDR3 extends over 14 amino acids. Trimming removed 1 base from V and 5 bases from J; junction bases left unmatched: 2.

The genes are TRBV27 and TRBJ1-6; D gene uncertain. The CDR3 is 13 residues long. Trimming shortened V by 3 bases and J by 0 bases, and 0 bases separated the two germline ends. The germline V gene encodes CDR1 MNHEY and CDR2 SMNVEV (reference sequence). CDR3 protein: CASSFSYNSPLHF. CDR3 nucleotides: TGTGCCAGCAGTTTCTCCTATAATTCACCCCTCCACTTT.